Listed here are 24 T cell receptor beta chains from one sample, sequenced in a study of blood T cell repertoires in COVID-19. The assay was immunoSEQ multiplex PCR, and TCRdb's table has in-frame clones only and misses some. The sample carries 100,000 to 150,000 clones, 75% to 90% recorded once. The sequencing sample was made of PBMCs or T cells enriched from blood (not recorded which). The receptors were gathered from a woman between 50 and 59 years old who had recovered from COVID-19.

In its sample, this clone was seen a few times. The chain links TRBV15 to TRBJ1-2; no definite D call. Germline loops: CDR1 LNHNV, CDR2 YYDKDF (reference sequence). Between the trimmed V and J ends, which lost 1 base and 3 bases, there was a span of 9 bases. The length of the CDR3 is 14 residues. CDR3 sequence reads: CATSRGGGYYGYTF. The CDR3 DNA reads as TGTGCCACCAGCAGAGGAGGAGGGTACTATGGCTACACCTTC.

The chain links TRBV4-1 to TRBJ2-7; TRBD1 matches 9 bases. Germline V CDR1 and CDR2: MGHRA, YSYEKL. The CDR3 is 15 residues long. The V gene end was trimmed by 2 bases and the J gene end by 5 bases; junction bases not matched to a gene: 7. The chain's CDR3 is CASSQIGQGSNEQYF. The CDR3 DNA reads TGCGCCAGCAGCCAAATAGGACAGGGGTCCAACGAGCAGTACTTC.

The chain couples TRBV5-1 to TRBJ2-2, with TRBD2 matching 12 bases. Germline CDR1 reads SGHRS; CDR2 reads YFSETQ. CDR3 length equals 16 residues. Losses at the gene ends were 2 bases for V and 7 bases for J; bases not matched to a gene: 6. For the CDR3, the DNA is TGCGCCAGCAGCTTCAGGACTAGCGGGGTAGGCGGGGAGCTGTTTTTT. Translating gives CASSFRTSGVGGELFF.

This clone is a singleton in its sample. This chain joins TRBV7-2 and TRBJ1-1, with 7 bases matching TRBD1. Germline V gene sequence: CDR1 SGHTA, CDR2 FQGNSA. Unmatched junction bases numbered 6, after V lost 4 bases and J lost 1 base. CDR3 length: 15 amino acids. CDR3 nucleotides: TGTGCCAGCAGCTCAGGCGGGACAGCGAACACTGAAGCTTTCTTT. Translation: CASSSGGTANTEAFF.

This chain uses TRBV2 with TRBJ1-2; 8 bases are shared with TRBD1. The CDR3 is 13 residues long. Germline V gene sequence: CDR1 SNHLY, CDR2 FYNNEI. V gave up 6 bases and J gave up 4 bases; unmatched junction bases: 4. Here the CDR3 reads CASRTGAFYGYTF. DNA of the CDR3: TGTGCCAGCAGGACAGGGGCGTTCTATGGCTACACCTTC.

This clone was observed a handful of times. The chain uses TRBV5-8 and TRBJ1-3; perhaps TRBD1 as D (5 bases). Germline CDR1 SGHTS, CDR2 YDEGEE. V lost 5 bases and J 0 bases, leaving 12 bases between the germline ends. The CDR3 runs 15 residues. This chain's CDR3 is CASSSGLDSGNTIYF. CDR3 sequence (DNA): TGTGCCAGCAGTTCGGGACTGGACTCTGGAAACACCATATATTTT.

The chain carries TRBV5-1 and TRBJ2-3, with 8 positions matching TRBD2. The CDR3 consists of 14 residues. V was clipped by 2 bases and J by 5 bases; unmatched bases: 4. Germline V CDR1 and CDR2: SGHRS, YFSETQ. CDR3 DNA: TGCGCCAGCAGCTTAGCGGGGGTAATAGATACGCAGTATTTT. Translating it yields CASSLAGVIDTQYF. The full variable domain, in which reference TRBV5-1 and TRBJ2-3 provide the parts outside the CDR3, is KAGVTQTPRYLIKTRGQQVTLSCSPISGHRSVSWYQQTPGQGLQFLFEYFSETQRNKGNFPGRFSGRQFSNSRSEMNVSTLELGDSALYLCASSLAGVIDTQYFGPGTRLTVL.

The chain carries TRBV2 and TRBJ2-5; 10 bases fit TRBD2. CDR3 length: 16 amino acids. V was pared by 5 bases and J by 1 base, with 7 bases of the junction left unmatched. Germline assignment: CDR1 SNHLY and CDR2 FYNNEI. The CDR3 here is CASSPDLAGAQETQYF. DNA for the CDR3: TGTGCCAGCAGTCCTGATCTAGCGGGGGCCCAAGAGACCCAGTACTTC.

The chain has TRBV29-1 and TRBJ2-3, with 7 positions matching TRBD1. V gave up 7 bases and J gave up 5 bases; unmatched junction bases: 15. Germline CDR1 SQVTM, CDR2 ANQGSEA. The CDR3 length is 15 residues. The CDR3 DNA is TGCAGCGCCCGACTTTGGCAGGGGGTTGGAGATACGCAGTATTTT. Its protein is CSARLWQGVGDTQYF.

The J gene is TRBJ1-5, the V gene TRBV5-6; D is unclear. Germline CDR1 reads SGHDT; CDR2 reads YYEEEE. The V end was cut by 3 bases, the J end by 7 bases, with 11 bases between. The CDR3 covers 13 residues. The CDR3 region has the DNA TGTGCCAGCAGCTCGGGTGACCGCCAGCCCCAGCATTTT. Translated, it gives CASSSGDRQPQHF.

The CDR3 DNA reads TGCGCCAGCAGCCAAGGGACGGGGGGCGGTAACTATGGCTACACCTTC. Its translation is CASSQGTGGGNYGYTF. The rearrangement joins TRBV4-3 to TRBJ1-2, with D possibly matching TRBD1 (6 bases). This CDR3 has 16 residues. Between the trimmed V and J ends, which lost 1 base and 1 base, there was a span of 13 bases. Looked up from germline, CDR1 is LGHNA and CDR2 is YSLEER.

The chain couples TRBV10-1 to TRBJ1-5; no reliable D call. Per germline, CDR1 WNHNN and CDR2 SYGVQD (reference sequence). V lost 6 bases and J lost 4, with 10 bases in between. CDR3 length equals 13 residues. The CDR3 bases are TGCGCCAGCAGCAGAAACGGGAATCAGCCCCAGCATTTT. Translated, it gives CASSRNGNQPQHF.

In its sample, this clone was seen once. The chain employs TRBV9 and TRBJ2-5; tentative D call: TRBD1 (5 bases). Trimming removed 0 bases at V and 2 bases at J, with 11 bases between. The length of the CDR3 is 15 residues. Germline CDR1 SGDLS, CDR2 YYNGEE. The CDR3 nucleotides read TGTGCCAGCAGCGTAGCGGGCAGGGCTCAAGAGACCCAGTACTTC. It specifies CASSVAGRAQETQYF. Using reference TRBV9 and TRBJ2-5 for the parts outside the CDR3, the full variable domain is DSGVTQTPKHLITATGQRVTLRCSPRSGDLSVYWYQQSLDQGLQFLIQYYNGEERAKGNILERFSAQQFPDLHSELNLSSLELGDSALYFCASSVAGRAQETQYFGPGTRLLVL.

The chain combines TRBV5-4 with TRBJ2-6; D not certain. Deletions cut 10 bases from V and 0 bases from J, with 2 bases between. The CDR3 contains 11 residues. Germline CDR1 SGHNT, CDR2 YYREEE (reference sequence). CDR3: CALSGANVLTF. CDR3 DNA: TGTGCCCTCTCTGGGGCCAACGTCCTGACTTTC.

This clone was found a few times. This chain uses TRBV2 with TRBJ1-5; no reliable D call. V lost 4 bases, J lost 1 base, and 8 bases lay in between. The CDR3 has 14 residues. Germline V lookup: CDR1 SNHLY, CDR2 FYNNEI. The CDR3 loop reads CASSAEGSNQPQHF. The CDR3 nucleotides are TGTGCCAGCAGTGCCGAGGGAAGCAATCAGCCCCAGCATTTT.

The J gene is TRBJ1-2, the V gene TRBV5-1, with D perhaps TRBD1 (5 bases). Germline V gives CDR1 SGHRS, CDR2 YFSETQ. Trimming took 2 bases from V and 1 from J, leaving 12 bases between them. The CDR3 is 15 amino acids. The CDR3 here is CASSLAVGGNYGYTF. The CDR3 region has the DNA TGCGCCAGCAGCTTAGCGGTCGGGGGTAACTATGGCTACACCTTC.

V and J are TRBV30 and TRBJ2-7; 9 bases fit TRBD1. The CDR3 loop spans 15 amino acids. Per the germline V gene, CDR1 is GTSNPN and CDR2 is SVGIG (reference sequence). Unmatched junction bases numbered 8, after V lost 2 bases and J lost 3 bases. DNA of the CDR3: TGTGCCTGGAGTTTTTGGGACAGGGATGGCTACGAGCAGTACTTC. It translates to CAWSFWDRDGYEQYF.

This chain uses TRBV30 with TRBJ1-5, with unresolved D. V lost 0 bases and J 3 bases, leaving 9 bases between the germline ends. CDR3 length equals 14 residues. Germline CDR1 and CDR2: GTSNPN and SVGIG (reference sequence). The CDR3 region has the DNA TGTGCCTGGAGTGTACGAGCCAACAATCAGCCCCAGCATTTT. As protein: CAWSVRANNQPQHF.

The chain uses TRBV9 and TRBJ1-6; D unresolved. Per germline, CDR1 SGDLS and CDR2 YYNGEE. Trimming left V 0 bases short and J 5 bases short, with 9 bases between. The CDR3 runs 15 residues. CDR3 bases: TGTGCCAGCAGCGTAGATATCCAGGATAATTCACCCCTCCACTTT. Translated, it gives CASSVDIQDNSPLHF.

The V gene is TRBV7-9, the J gene TRBJ2-7; D is undetermined. Trimming shortened V by 6 bases and J by 4 bases, and 13 bases separated the two germline ends. The germline gives CDR1 SEHNR, CDR2 FQNEAQ (reference sequence). The CDR3 length is 13 residues. CDR3 DNA: TGTGCCAGCAGTCAAGACCCGGGTTACGAGCAGTACTTC. It encodes CASSQDPGYEQYF.

V usage is TRBV11-2 and J usage is TRBJ1-5; possibly TRBD1 for D (6 bases). V lost 1 base and J lost 6, with 10 bases in between. In germline, CDR1 is SGHAT, CDR2 FQNNGV. This CDR3 region has 14 residues. CDR3: CASSLAGRGQPQHF. The CDR3 DNA is TGTGCCAGCAGCTTAGCGGGCAGGGGTCAGCCCCAGCATTTT.

V is TRBV4-2 and J is TRBJ2-5, with TRBD2 identical over 8 bases. Looked up from germline, CDR1 is LGHNA and CDR2 is YNFKEQ. This CDR3 region has 19 residues. The trim removed 0 bases at V and 2 bases at J, leaving 14 bases unmatched. The CDR3 DNA reads as TGTGCCAGCAGCCAAGAATTAGGAACTAGCGGCCAGAAACAAGAGACCCAGTACTTC. It encodes CASSQELGTSGQKQETQYF.

V gene TRBV6-5 combines with J gene TRBJ1-1; D unclear. The CDR3 runs 13 residues. The germline gives CDR1 MNHEY, CDR2 SVGAGI. The ends were cut back, 6 bases at V and 1 base at J, with 9 bases in the middle. Here the CDR3 DNA reads TGTGCCAGCAGCTTCCCCTCGAACACTGAAGCTTTCTTT. It yields the protein CASSFPSNTEAFF.

The chain uses TRBV11-3 and TRBJ2-2, with 9 positions matching TRBD2. The CDR3 is made up of 15 amino acids. From germline, CDR1 is SGHNT and CDR2 YENEEA. V trimming: 5 bases; J trimming: 4 bases; junction bases outside the gene matches: 5. CDR3 sequence reads: CASSRGLATTGELFF. CDR3 DNA: TGTGCCAGCAGCCGGGGACTAGCCACCACCGGGGAGCTGTTTTTT.